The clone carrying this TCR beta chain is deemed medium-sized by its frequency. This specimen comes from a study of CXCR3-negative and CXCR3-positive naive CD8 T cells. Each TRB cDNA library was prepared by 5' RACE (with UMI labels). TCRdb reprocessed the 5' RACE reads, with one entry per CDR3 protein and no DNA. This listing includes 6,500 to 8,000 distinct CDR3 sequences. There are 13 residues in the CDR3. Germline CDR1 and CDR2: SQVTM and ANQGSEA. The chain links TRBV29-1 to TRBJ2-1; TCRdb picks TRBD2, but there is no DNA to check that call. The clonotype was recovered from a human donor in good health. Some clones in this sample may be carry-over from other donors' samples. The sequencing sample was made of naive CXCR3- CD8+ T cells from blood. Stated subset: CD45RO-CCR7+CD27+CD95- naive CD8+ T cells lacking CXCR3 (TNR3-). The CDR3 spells CSSRLAGVNEQFF.